These T cell receptor beta chains were read from a single sample in a study of patients and donors after allogeneic stem cell transplantation. TCRdb processed the RT-PCR reads anew with MiXCR; each CDR3 protein has one entry. The repertoire consists of just over 55,000 distinct CDR3 sequences, with about 14% occurring once and the leading ten covering less than 35%. Sample: blood, either unsorted or a sorted T cell fraction (not recorded which). The receptors derive from a human donor who was either an allogeneic HSCT recipient or a stem cell or donor lymphocyte infusion donor (not recorded which). It is not recorded whose cells these are; they may come from a transplant donor. Both conserved end residues are part of each CDR3. Clone size is given for some rows only: seen once, a few or many times, or a class if the clone is expanded.

TRBJ1-2 | 14 | TRBV14 | - | CASSRNRGSDGYTF
TRBJ2-2 | 16 | TRBV9 | few | CASSGLAGSNTGELFF
TRBJ2-1 | 17 | TRBV21-1 | - | CASSRRPEGEIVDEQFF
TRBJ1-2 | 15 | TRBV19 | few | CASSMAQLANYGYTF
TRBJ2-4 | 11 | TRBV20-1 | few | CSARPANIQYF
TRBJ2-7 | 13 | TRBV27 | - | CASKGTISYEQHF
TRBJ2-7 | 14 | TRBV6-6 | many | CASSYRYEGYEQYF
TRBJ1-3 | 15 | TRBV6-5 | many | CASSPRGTLGNTIYF
TRBJ2-7 | 17 | TRBV20-1 | - | CSAPYFGTSGLGYEQYF
TRBJ2-7 | 11 | TRBV5-6 | - | CASSWLGEQYF
TRBJ2-1 | 16 | TRBV5-1 | - | CASRHDRDRDNNEQFF
TRBJ2-7 | 15 | TRBV5-1 | few | CASSKLAESSYEQYF
TRBJ1-1 | 15 | TRBV27 | many | CASSRGQALSTEAFF
TRBJ2-3 | 13 | TRBV9 | - | CASSVGITDTQYF
TRBJ1-2 | 16 | TRBV20-1 | few | CSARGPRVDPIYGYTF
TRBJ2-7 | 15 | TRBV12-3/TRBV12-4 | large | CASSLAGGIAYEQYF
TRBJ1-5 | 13 | TRBV4-1 | few | CASSQVWGQPQHF
TRBJ2-1 | 16 | TRBV20-1 | - | CSARDWLETSYNEQFF
TRBJ1-1 | 16 | TRBV24-1 | many | CATSGRNDRGATEAFF
TRBJ2-1 | 19 | TRBV5-1 | few | CASSYHGVAGLSSYNEQFF